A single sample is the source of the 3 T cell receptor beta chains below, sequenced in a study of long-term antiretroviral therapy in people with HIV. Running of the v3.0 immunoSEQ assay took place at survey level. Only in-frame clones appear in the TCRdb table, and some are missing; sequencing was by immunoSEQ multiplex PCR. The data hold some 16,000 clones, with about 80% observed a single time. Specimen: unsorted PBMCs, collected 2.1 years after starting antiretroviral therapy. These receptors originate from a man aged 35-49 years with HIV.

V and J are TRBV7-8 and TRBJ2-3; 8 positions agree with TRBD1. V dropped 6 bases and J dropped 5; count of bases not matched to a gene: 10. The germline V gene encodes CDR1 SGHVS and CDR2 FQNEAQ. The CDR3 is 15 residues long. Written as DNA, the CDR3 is TGTGCCAGCAGGCCAGGGACAGGCTGGGGAGATACGCAGTATTTT. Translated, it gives CASRPGTGWGDTQYF. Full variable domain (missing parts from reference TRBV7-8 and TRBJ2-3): GAGVSQSPRYKVAKRGQDVALRCDPISGHVSLFWYQQALGQGPEFLTYFQNEAQLDKSGLPSDRFFAERPEGSVSTLKIQRTQQEDSAVYLCASRPGTGWGDTQYFGPGTRLTVL.

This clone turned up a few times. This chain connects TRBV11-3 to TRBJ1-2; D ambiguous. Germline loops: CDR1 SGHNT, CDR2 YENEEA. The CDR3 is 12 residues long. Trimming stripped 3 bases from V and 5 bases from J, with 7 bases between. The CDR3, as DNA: TGTGCCAGCAGCTTGACCTCGTATGGCTACACCTTC. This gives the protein CASSLTSYGYTF.

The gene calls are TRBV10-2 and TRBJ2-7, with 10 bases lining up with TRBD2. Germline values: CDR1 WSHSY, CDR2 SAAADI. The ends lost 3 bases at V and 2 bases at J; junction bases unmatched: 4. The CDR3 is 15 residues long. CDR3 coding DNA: TGCGCCAGCAGTGATTTAGCGGGGGGTACCTACGAGCAGTACTTC. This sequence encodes CASSDLAGGTYEQYF.